Below, one TCR beta chain is given with its context. The data are from a study of patients and donors after allogeneic stem cell transplantation. V was pared by 2 bases and J by 2 bases, with 4 bases of the junction left unmatched. The germline V gene encodes CDR1 MDHEN and CDR2 SYDVKM. The CDR3 spans 15 residues. MiXCR was run by TCRdb on the RT-PCR reads, yielding one entry per CDR3 protein. This table has about 200,000 distinct CDR3 sequences, around two fifths appearing once. The chain employs TRBV28 and TRBJ1-1; 8 bases match TRBD1. The sample was blood, either unsorted or a sorted T cell fraction (not recorded which). The receptor was derived from a human donor who was either an allogeneic HSCT recipient or a stem cell or donor lymphocyte infusion donor (not recorded which). It is not recorded whose cells these are; they may come from a transplant donor. The DNA for the CDR3 is TGTGCCAGCAGTTTACCCGGACAGGGAAACACTGAAGCTTTCTTT. Protein product: CASSLPGQGNTEAFF.